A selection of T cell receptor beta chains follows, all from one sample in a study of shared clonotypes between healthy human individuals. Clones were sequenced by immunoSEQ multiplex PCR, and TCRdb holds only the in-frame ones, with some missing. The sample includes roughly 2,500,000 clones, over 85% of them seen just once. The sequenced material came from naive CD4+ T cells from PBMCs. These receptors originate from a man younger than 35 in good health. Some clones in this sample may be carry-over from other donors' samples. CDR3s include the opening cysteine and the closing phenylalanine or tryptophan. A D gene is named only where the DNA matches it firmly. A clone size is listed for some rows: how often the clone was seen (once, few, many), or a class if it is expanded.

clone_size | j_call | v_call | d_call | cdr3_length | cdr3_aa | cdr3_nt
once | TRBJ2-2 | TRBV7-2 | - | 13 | CASSPRVTGELFF | TGTGCCAGCAGCCCTAGGGTCACCGGGGAGCTGTTTTTT
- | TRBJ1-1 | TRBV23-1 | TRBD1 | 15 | CASSQSGQSNTEAFF | TGCGCCAGCAGTCAATCGGGACAGTCGAACACTGAAGCTTTCTTT
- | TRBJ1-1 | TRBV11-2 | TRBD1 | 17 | CASSLASWTGMNTEAFF | TGTGCCAGCAGCCTTGCCTCGTGGACAGGCATGAACACTGAAGCTTTCTTT
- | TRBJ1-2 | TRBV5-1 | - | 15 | CASSPGHVEDYGYTF | TGCGCCAGCAGCCCGGGACATGTTGAGGACTATGGCTACACCTTC
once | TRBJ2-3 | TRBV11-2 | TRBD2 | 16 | CASSLASLAGTDTQYF | TGTGCCAGCAGCTTAGCATCTCTAGCGGGAACAGATACGCAGTATTTT
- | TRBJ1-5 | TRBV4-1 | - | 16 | CASSLGRVGVNQPQHF | TGCGCCAGCAGCCTAGGGAGGGTAGGAGTTAATCAGCCCCAGCATTTT
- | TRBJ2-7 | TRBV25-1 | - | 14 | CASSDQGFSYEQYF | TGTGCCAGCAGTGACCAGGGATTCTCCTACGAGCAGTACTTC
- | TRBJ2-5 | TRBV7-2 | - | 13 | CASSLVRQETQYF | TGTGCCAGCAGCTTAGTCCGTCAAGAGACCCAGTACTTC
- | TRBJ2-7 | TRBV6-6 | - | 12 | CASRKDIYVQYF | TGTGCCAGCAGAAAGGACATTTATGTGCAGTACTTC
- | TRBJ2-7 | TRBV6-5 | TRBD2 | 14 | CASVFGGSLYEQYF | TGTGCCAGCGTGTTTGGCGGGAGTCTCTACGAGCAGTACTTC
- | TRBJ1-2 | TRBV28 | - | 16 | CASSPGGGTLNYGYTF | TGTGCCAGCAGTCCCGGGGGGGGGACGCTTAACTATGGCTACACCTTC
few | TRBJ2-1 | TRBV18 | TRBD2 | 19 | CASSPDELSGRELYNEQFF | TGTGCCAGCTCACCAGACGAGCTAAGCGGGAGGGAGCTTTACAATGAGCAGTTCTTC
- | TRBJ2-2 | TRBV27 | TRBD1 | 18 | CASSLEDRGRLYPGELFF | TGTGCCAGCAGTTTAGAGGACAGGGGGCGCCTGTATCCCGGGGAGCTGTTTTTT
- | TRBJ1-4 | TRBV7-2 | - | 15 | CASSLTGAWNEKLFF | TGTGCCAGCAGCTTAACGGGAGCCTGGAATGAAAAACTGTTTTTT
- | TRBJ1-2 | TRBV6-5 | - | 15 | CASSPKGSINYGYTF | TGTGCCAGCAGTCCCAAGGGGAGTATAAACTATGGCTACACCTTC
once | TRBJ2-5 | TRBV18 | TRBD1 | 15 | CASSLGTGSGETQYF | TGTGCCAGCTCACTCGGGACAGGGAGCGGAGAGACCCAGTACTTC
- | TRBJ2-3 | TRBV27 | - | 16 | CASSLFYSSNTDTQYF | TGTGCCAGCAGTTTATTCTACTCGTCAAACACAGATACGCAGTATTTT
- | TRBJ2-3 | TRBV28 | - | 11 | CASGTGDTQYF | TGTGCCAGCGGTACCGGGGATACGCAGTATTTT
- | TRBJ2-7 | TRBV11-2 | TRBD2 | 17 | CASSLLAGGGPRDEQYF | TGTGCCAGCAGCTTACTAGCGGGAGGGGGTCCTCGGGACGAGCAGTACTTC
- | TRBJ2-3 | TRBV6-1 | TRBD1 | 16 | CASSGTGAFSTDTQYF | TGTGCCAGCAGTGGAACAGGGGCCTTTAGCACAGATACGCAGTATTTT
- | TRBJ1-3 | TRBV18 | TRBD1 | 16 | CASSTSGTGSGNTIYF | TGTGCCAGCTCGACGTCCGGGACAGGGTCTGGAAACACCATATATTTT
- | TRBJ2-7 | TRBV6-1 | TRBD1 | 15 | CASTPDRGYSYEQYF | TGTGCCAGCACTCCCGACAGGGGGTACAGCTACGAGCAGTACTTC
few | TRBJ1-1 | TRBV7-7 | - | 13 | CASSRDTNTEAFF | TGTGCCAGCAGCCGCGACACCAACACTGAAGCTTTCTTT
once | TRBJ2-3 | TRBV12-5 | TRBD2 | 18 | CASGHGGSGRVGTDTQYF | TGTGCTAGTGGCCACGGGGGAAGCGGGAGGGTGGGCACAGATACGCAGTATTTT
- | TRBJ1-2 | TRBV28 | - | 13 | CASNGGSNYGYTF | TGTGCCAGCAATGGGGGGTCTAACTATGGCTACACCTTC
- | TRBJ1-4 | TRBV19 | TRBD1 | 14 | CASRTTGRGEKLFF | TGTGCCAGTAGGACGACAGGGCGAGGTGAAAAACTGTTTTTT
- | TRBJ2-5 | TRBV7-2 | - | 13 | CASSLSSGETQYF | TGTGCCAGCAGCTTAAGCTCAGGGGAGACCCAGTACTTC
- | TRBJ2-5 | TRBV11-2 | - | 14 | CASSFRLRFETQYF | TGTGCCAGCAGCTTCCGACTTAGGTTCGAGACCCAGTACTTC
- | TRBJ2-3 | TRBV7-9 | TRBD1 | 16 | CASSLIPTGGTDTQYF | TGTGCCAGCAGCTTAATTCCCACAGGGGGCACTGATACGCAGTATTTT
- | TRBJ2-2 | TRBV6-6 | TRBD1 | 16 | CASSSPGTGRAGELFF | TGTGCCAGCAGTTCGCCCGGGACAGGGAGAGCCGGGGAGCTGTTTTTT
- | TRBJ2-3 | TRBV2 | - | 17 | CASTARWATSSTDTQYF | TGTGCCAGCACCGCCCGGTGGGCTACCTCTTCCACAGATACGCAGTATTTT
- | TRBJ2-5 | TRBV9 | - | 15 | CASSYHEGRQETQYF | TGTGCCAGCAGCTATCATGAGGGAAGACAAGAGACCCAGTACTTC
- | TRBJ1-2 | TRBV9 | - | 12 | CASSAPSYGYTF | TGTGCCAGCAGCGCCCCTAGCTATGGCTACACCTTC
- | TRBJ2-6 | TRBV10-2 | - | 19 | CASSGTGTRGGTGANVLTF | TGCGCCAGCAGTGGGACCGGGACCAGAGGGGGTACTGGGGCCAACGTCCTGACTTTC
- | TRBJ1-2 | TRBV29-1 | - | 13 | CSVGGHLGYGYTF | TGCAGCGTTGGGGGACATCTTGGCTATGGCTACACCTTC
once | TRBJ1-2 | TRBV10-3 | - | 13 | CAISESGGRGYTF | TGTGCCATCAGTGAGTCGGGGGGCCGAGGCTACACCTTC
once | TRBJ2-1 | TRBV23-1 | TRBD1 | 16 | CASPLAGQAVDHEQFF | TGCGCCAGCCCCTTGGCGGGACAGGCAGTGGACCATGAGCAGTTCTTC
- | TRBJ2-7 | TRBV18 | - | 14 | CASSPWTQGSEQYF | TGTGCCAGCTCACCCTGGACTCAAGGGTCCGAGCAGTACTTC
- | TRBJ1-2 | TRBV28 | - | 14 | CASSPTDKVGGYTF | TGTGCCAGCAGTCCGACGGACAAGGTCGGTGGCTACACCTTC
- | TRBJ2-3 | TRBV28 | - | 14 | CASTIDRRTDTQYF | TGTGCCAGCACTATCGACCGGCGCACAGATACGCAGTATTTT
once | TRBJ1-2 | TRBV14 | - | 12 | CASSQERRVFSF | TGTGCCAGCAGCCAGGAGAGGAGGGTGTTTAGCTTC
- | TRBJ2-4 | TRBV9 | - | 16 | CASSVESSAAKNIQYF | TGTGCCAGCAGCGTAGAGTCTAGCGCGGCCAAAAACATTCAGTACTTC
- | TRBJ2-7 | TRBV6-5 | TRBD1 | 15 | CASSRTGGQRYEQYF | TGTGCCAGCAGTCGGACAGGGGGACAACGCTACGAGCAGTACTTC
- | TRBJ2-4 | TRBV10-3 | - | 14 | CAISEALAKNIQYF | TGTGCCATCAGTGAGGCCTTAGCCAAAAACATTCAGTACTTC
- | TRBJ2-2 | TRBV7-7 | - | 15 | CASSLVGDLTGELFF | TGTGCCAGCAGCTTAGTGGGGGACCTCACCGGGGAGCTGTTTTTT
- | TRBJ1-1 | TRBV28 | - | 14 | CASSLWRMNTEAFF | TGTGCCAGCAGTTTATGGAGGATGAACACTGAAGCTTTCTTT
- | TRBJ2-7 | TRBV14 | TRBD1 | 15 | CASSTTGTGVREQYF | TGTGCCAGCAGCACAACCGGGACAGGGGTTCGCGAGCAGTACTTC
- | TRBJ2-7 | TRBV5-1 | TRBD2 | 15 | CASSGGRGLSYEQYF | TGCGCCAGCAGCGGCGGGAGGGGGCTCTCCTACGAGCAGTACTTC
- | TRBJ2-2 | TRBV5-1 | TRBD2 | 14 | CASKLAGSPGELFF | TGCGCCAGCAAACTAGCGGGATCCCCCGGGGAGCTGTTTTTT
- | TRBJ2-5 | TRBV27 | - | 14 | CASSLGAVQETQYF | TGTGCCAGCAGTTTAGGGGCAGTTCAAGAGACCCAGTACTTC
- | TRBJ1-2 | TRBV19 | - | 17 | CASRNLLRTARDYGYTF | TGTGCCAGTAGGAACCTGCTCAGGACAGCTAGGGACTATGGCTACACCTTC
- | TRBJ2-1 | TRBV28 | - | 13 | CASRGGSYNEQFF | TGTGCCAGCAGGGGGGGCTCCTACAATGAGCAGTTCTTC
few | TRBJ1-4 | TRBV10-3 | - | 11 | CATYGAEKLFF | TGTGCCACCTATGGTGCTGAAAAACTGTTTTTT
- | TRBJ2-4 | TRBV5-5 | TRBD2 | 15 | CASSLIGGEGVIQYF | TGTGCCAGCAGCTTGATCGGCGGGGAGGGTGTCATTCAGTACTTC
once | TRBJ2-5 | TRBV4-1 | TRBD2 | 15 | CASSQDWGRGETQYF | TGCGCCAGCAGCCAAGACTGGGGGAGGGGCGAGACCCAGTACTTC